This T cell receptor (beta chain) was profiled in a study of breast tumors, draining lymph nodes, adjacent tissues. The V end lost 0 bases, the J end lost 3 bases, and 7 bases lay between the germline ends. The CDR3 is made up of 14 amino acids. Germline V gene data show CDR1 as SGHTS and CDR2 as YDEGEE. MiXCR, applied by TCRdb to the multiplex PCR reads, yields one record per CDR3 protein. The data hold around 140,000 distinct CDR3 sequences, with approximately 20% observed a single time. This clonotype came up many times. Its antigen is not identified. The lymph nodes were axillary draining lymph nodes from breast cancer patients. Regarding the study as a whole: Tumors had less TCR diversity than lymph nodes, more than nontumor tissue. Findings are consistent with lymph node origin and intratumoral expansion of most tumor T cells.

V and J are TRBV5-8 and TRBJ2-1; D gene uncertain. This TCR came from a female donor with breast cancer. Some clones in this sample may be carry-over from other donors' samples. The specimen was axillary lymph node tissue. The CDR3 DNA sequence: TGTGCCAGCAGCTTGGGACTTGTCTACAATGAGCAGTTCTTC. Translating gives CASSLGLVYNEQFF.